This TCR beta chain was observed in a study of blood T cells in healthy people across ages. Primed by a sample-barcoded 5' primer and a J-beta primer mix, a second PCR proceeded for about 7 to 11 cycles. TCRdb fed the 5' RACE reads into MiXCR, producing one record per CDR3 protein. The sample comprises fewer than 1.5 million distinct CDR3 sequences, 42% of which are singletons, and 7.9% rests with the top ten. A minimum of 6 million PBMCs was isolated per sample. The source of this sequence is a woman between 18 and 30 years old in good health. Sequencing was done on a sample of blood.

The CDR3 bases are TGCAGTGCTAGATATCAGCGTTTAGGCACAGATACGCAGTATTTT. This translates into CSARYQRLGTDTQYF. The V gene is TRBV20-1, the J gene TRBJ2-3; D uncertain. The CDR3 sequence is 15 residues long. V lost 2 bases, J lost 1 base, and 13 bases lay in between. Per the germline V gene, CDR1 is DFQATT and CDR2 is SNEGSKA (reference sequence).